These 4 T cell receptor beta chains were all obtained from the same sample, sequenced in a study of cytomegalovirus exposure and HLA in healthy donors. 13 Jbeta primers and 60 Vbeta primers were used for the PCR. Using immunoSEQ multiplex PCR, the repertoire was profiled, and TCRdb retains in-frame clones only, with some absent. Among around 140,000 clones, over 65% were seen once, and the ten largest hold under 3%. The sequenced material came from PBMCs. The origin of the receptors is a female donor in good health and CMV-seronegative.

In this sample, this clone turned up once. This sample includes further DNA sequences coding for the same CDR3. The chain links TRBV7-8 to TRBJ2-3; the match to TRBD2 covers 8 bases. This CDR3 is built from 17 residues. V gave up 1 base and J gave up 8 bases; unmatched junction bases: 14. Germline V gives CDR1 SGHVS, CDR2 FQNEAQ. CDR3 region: CASSLGLAGPQGATQYF. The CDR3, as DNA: TGTGCCAGCAGCTTAGGATTAGCGGGACCCCAAGGGGCTACGCAGTATTTT.

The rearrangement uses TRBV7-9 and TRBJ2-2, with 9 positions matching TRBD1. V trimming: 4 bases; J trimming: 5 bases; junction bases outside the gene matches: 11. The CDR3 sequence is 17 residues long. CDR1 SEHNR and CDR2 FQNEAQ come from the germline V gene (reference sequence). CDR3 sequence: CASSSITGTGMTGELFF. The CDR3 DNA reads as TGTGCCAGCAGCTCCATTACCGGGACAGGGATGACCGGGGAGCTGTTTTTT. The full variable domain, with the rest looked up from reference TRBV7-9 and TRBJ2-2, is DTGVSQNPRHKITKRGQNVTFRCDPISEHNRLYWYRQTLGQGPEFLTYFQNEAQLEKSRLLSDRFSAERPKGSFSTLEIQRTEQGDSAMYLCASSSITGTGMTGELFFGEGSRLTVL.

The CDR3 nucleotides are TGCGCCAGCAGCTTGAATGCAGGGACATACCCCTCTGGAAACACCATATATTTT. It encodes CASSLNAGTYPSGNTIYF. The gene calls are TRBV5-1 and TRBJ1-3, with D possibly TRBD1 on 6 matching bases. V was shortened by 1 base and J by 0 bases, with 17 bases between the two germline ends. Germline lookup yields CDR1 SGHRS and CDR2 YFSETQ. The CDR3 extends over 18 amino acids.

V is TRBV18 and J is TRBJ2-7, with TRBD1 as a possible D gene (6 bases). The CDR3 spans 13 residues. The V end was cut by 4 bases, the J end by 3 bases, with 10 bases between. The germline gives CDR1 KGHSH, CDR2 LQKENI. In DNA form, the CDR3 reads TGTGCCAGCTCACTTACACAGGGCTACGAGCAGTACTTC. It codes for CASSLTQGYEQYF.